Below, 10 T cell receptor beta chains from the same sample are listed, as sequenced in a study of blood T cell repertoires in COVID-19 (dated by TCRdb to about 2020). The library was generated by the immunoSEQ multiplex PCR assay. TCRdb mirrors the immuneACCESS table, restricted to in-frame sequences. Some clones are absent from its copies; in checked studies, under half trace to an unresolved V gene, and the reason for the others is unknown. The sample contains about 160,000 clones, approximately 88% of them found a single time. The top ten constitute roughly 2% of the sample. The sequencing sample was made of peripheral blood. The receptors here all came from a man between 65 and 85 years old with acute or convalescent COVID-19.

The chain joins TRBV24-1 to TRBJ1-3; the match to TRBD1 covers 8 bases. The CDR3 contains 15 residues. Germline V gene sequence: CDR1 KGHDR, CDR2 SFDVKD. V shed 3 bases and J 6 bases; nucleotides not matched to a gene: 6. CDR3 sequence (DNA): TGTGCCACCAGTGATGGACAGGGTTCCGTAAACACCATATATTTT. It specifies CATSDGQGSVNTIYF.

In DNA form, the CDR3 reads TGTGCCACCAGTGGGGAGGGCTCTGGGGCCAACGTCCTGACTTTC. Protein product: CATSGEGSGANVLTF. The chain recombines TRBV24-1 with TRBJ2-6, with TRBD2 matching over 7 bases. Germline CDR1 reads KGHDR; CDR2 reads SFDVKD. The CDR3 has 15 residues. V trimming: 5 bases; J trimming: 0 bases; junction bases outside the gene matches: 0.

This CDR3 is CASSPRGEAFF. CDR3 in DNA: TGTGCCAGCAGCCCAAGGGGTGAAGCTTTCTTT. The rearrangement uses TRBV7-9 and TRBJ1-1, with D possibly matching TRBD1 (5 bases). The CDR3 runs to 11 residues. Trimming stripped 5 bases from V and 7 bases from J, with 8 bases between. In germline, CDR1 is SEHNR, CDR2 FQNEAQ (reference sequence).

The chain's CDR3 is CASSRPYRGRGDTQYF. The CDR3 DNA reads as TGTGCCAGCAGCCGTCCCTACAGGGGGCGTGGAGATACGCAGTATTTT. The chain employs TRBV11-2 and TRBJ2-3, with 9 bases matching TRBD1. J lost 5 bases, V lost 5 bases, and 11 bases had no gene match. The CDR3 spans 16 residues. Per germline, CDR1 SGHAT and CDR2 FQNNGV.

A few counts support this clone. The chain uses TRBV5-6 and TRBJ1-1, with 9 bases fitting TRBD1. In germline, CDR1 is SGHDT, CDR2 YYEEEE. This CDR3 is built from 14 residues. V gave up 4 bases and J gave up 6 bases; unmatched junction bases: 7. CDR3 sequence: CASSAPTGGAEAFF. The CDR3 DNA reads as TGTGCCAGCAGCGCGCCGACAGGGGGGGCTGAAGCTTTCTTT.

The J gene is TRBJ2-5, the V gene TRBV7-9; 16 bases are shared with TRBD2. V dropped 5 bases and J dropped 5; count of bases not matched to a gene: 2. Per the germline V gene, CDR1 is SEHNR and CDR2 is FQNEAQ (reference sequence). The CDR3 sequence is 15 residues long. The CDR3 is CASSGTSGGAETQYF. The DNA of the CDR3 is TGTGCCAGCAGCGGGACTAGCGGGGGGGCTGAGACCCAGTACTTC.

This clone turned up a few times. The V and J genes are TRBV9 and TRBJ2-7, with TRBD2 identical over 10 bases. Germline trimming cut 4 bases from V and 7 bases from J; bases unmatched to any gene: 14. This CDR3 has 16 residues. Germline CDR1 and CDR2: SGDLS and YYNGEE. The CDR3 spells CASSSRQREGLGEQYF. The CDR3 bases are TGTGCCAGCAGCTCCCGACAGCGGGAGGGCCTCGGTGAGCAGTACTTC.

This rearrangement joins TRBV28 to TRBJ1-4; D perhaps matches TRBD1 (5 bases). This CDR3 has 14 residues. Germline values: CDR1 MDHEN, CDR2 SYDVKM. V was pared by 7 bases and J by 5 bases, with 14 bases between. The CDR3 loop reads CASNPPGWNEKLFF. The DNA of the CDR3 is TGTGCCAGCAATCCCCCAGGGTGGAATGAAAAACTGTTTTTT.

This clone was seen ten or more times. V is TRBV7-9 and J is TRBJ2-2; D unresolved. The CDR3 runs 15 residues. CDR1 and CDR2 (germline): SEHNR, FQNEAQ (reference sequence). Trimming took off 3 bases at V and 1 base at J, with 9 bases between the two ends. This CDR3 reads CASSLRLLNTGELFF. The CDR3 nucleotides read TGTGCCAGCAGCTTGAGGCTCCTGAACACCGGGGAGCTGTTTTTT. Looking up the rest from reference TRBV7-9 and TRBJ2-2 gives the full variable domain: DTGVSQNPRHKITKRGQNVTFRCDPISEHNRLYWYRQTLGQGPEFLTYFQNEAQLEKSRLLSDRFSAERPKGSFSTLEIQRTEQGDSAMYLCASSLRLLNTGELFFGEGSRLTVL.

The V and J genes are TRBV6-5 and TRBJ2-1, with 9 bases identical to TRBD2. CDR1 and CDR2 from the germline V gene are MNHEY and SVGAGI. Trimming cost V 7 bases and J 6 bases; bases outside gene matches: 10. CDR3 length: 15 amino acids. The CDR3 is CASTPSGGLVNEQFF. The CDR3 DNA is TGTGCCAGCACACCAAGCGGGGGGCTAGTCAATGAGCAGTTCTTC.